One sample yielded the 30 T cell receptor beta chains listed below, sequenced in a study of shared clonotypes between healthy human individuals. The assay was immunoSEQ multiplex PCR, and TCRdb's table has in-frame clones only and misses some. Among roughly 2,000,000 clones listed, about 95% were seen once. Naive CD8 isolation took CD45RO-negative cells positively selected for CCR7 and excluded terminally differentiated effector memory CD45RA+ cells. Sequenced material: naive CD8+ T cells sorted from blood. The origin of the receptors is a young man in good health.

The V call is TRBV28, the J call TRBJ1-2, with D possibly matching TRBD1 (6 bases). Trimming took 2 bases from V and 4 from J, leaving 17 bases between them. There are 16 residues in the CDR3. The germline gives CDR1 MDHEN, CDR2 SYDVKM. CDR3 loop: CASSLPEGGPFYGYTF. CDR3 sequence (DNA): TGTGCCAGCAGTTTACCCGAAGGGGGGCCCTTCTATGGCTACACCTTC.

V is TRBV14 and J is TRBJ1-4, with 8 bases matching TRBD1. Germline V lookup: CDR1 SGHDN, CDR2 FVKESK. CDR3 length equals 16 residues. After removal of 2 bases from V and 8 bases from J, the junction contained 10 bases not matched to a gene. CDR3 amino acids: CASSQQPGQGQEKLFF. The CDR3 coding sequence is TGTGCCAGCAGCCAACAGCCAGGACAGGGACAGGAAAAACTGTTTTTT. The whole variable domain, filled in from reference TRBV14 and TRBJ1-4, reads EAGVTQFPSHSVIEKGQTVTLRCDPISGHDNLYWYRRVMGKEIKFLLHFVKESKQDESGMPNNRFLAERTGGTYSTLKVQPAELEDSGVYFCASSQQPGQGQEKLFFGSGTQLSVL.

The genes are TRBV29-1 and TRBJ2-2; D is possibly TRBD2 (6 bases). Germline V gene sequence: CDR1 SQVTM, CDR2 ANQGSEA. The CDR3 has 15 residues. V was trimmed by 5 bases and J by 0 bases, leaving 13 bases between them. CDR3 nucleotides: TGCAGCGTTCTCGTAGCGGACGCGAACACCGGGGAGCTGTTTTTT. Amino acids: CSVLVADANTGELFF.

The chain combines TRBV6-4 with TRBJ2-5; 13 bases match TRBD2. The ends lost 2 bases at V and 4 bases at J; junction bases unmatched: 10. The CDR3 length is 18 residues. Germline lookup yields CDR1 MRHNA and CDR2 SNTAGT. The CDR3 reads CASSDLTSGGAEGETQYF. The CDR3 DNA follows: TGTGCCAGCAGTGACCTTACTAGCGGGGGGGCGGAAGGAGAGACCCAGTACTTC.

V gene TRBV13 combines with J gene TRBJ2-7, with D hard to call. The V end was cut by 0 bases, the J end by 5 bases, with 17 bases between. The CDR3 loop spans 16 amino acids. Germline CDR1 is PRHDT and CDR2 is FYEKMQ (reference sequence). In DNA form, the CDR3 reads TGTGCCAGCAGCTTAGGCCGTCGGCTTCCCCGAGACGAGCAGTACTTC. This translates into CASSLGRRLPRDEQYF.

Only a few counts were recorded for this clone. The identical CDR3 is also encoded by other nucleotide sequences in the sample. V is TRBV13 and J is TRBJ2-7, with D hard to call. V lost 0 bases and J lost 3, with 6 bases in between. This CDR3 comprises 13 residues. Germline-derived CDR1 and CDR2 are PRHDT and FYEKMQ (reference sequence). The CDR3 DNA is TGTGCCAGCAGCTTAGGGCCCGACTACGAGCAGTACTTC. Its translation is CASSLGPDYEQYF.

The V gene is TRBV6-5, the J gene TRBJ1-5; 8 bases fit TRBD1. The germline V gene encodes CDR1 MNHEY and CDR2 SVGAGI. Trimming removed 5 bases from V and 8 bases from J; junction bases left unmatched: 11. The CDR3 spans 15 residues. For the CDR3, the DNA is TGTGCCAGCAGTGCACTACAGGGGGACGGGGAGCCCCAGCATTTT. Its protein is CASSALQGDGEPQHF.

V gene TRBV4-1 combines with J gene TRBJ2-3; no clear D. The length of the CDR3 is 13 residues. V gave up 4 bases and J gave up 4 bases, with 9 bases separating them. CDR1 and CDR2 (germline): MGHRA, YSYEKL. The CDR3 reads CASSPRAPDTQYF. The CDR3 DNA reads TGCGCCAGCAGCCCCCGGGCCCCAGATACGCAGTATTTT.

This rearrangement joins TRBV29-1 to TRBJ1-2; 9 bases map to TRBD1. This CDR3 region has 14 residues. Per the germline V gene, CDR1 is SQVTM and CDR2 is ANQGSEA. For the CDR3, the DNA is TGCACCAACGCCGCCCCGACAGGGGGGGATGGCTACACCTTC. This encodes CTNAAPTGGDGYTF.

The rearrangement links TRBV5-1 to TRBJ1-1, with 9 nucleotides matching TRBD1. The CDR3 spans 19 residues. Germline V gives CDR1 SGHRS, CDR2 YFSETQ. With 0 bases clipped from V and 4 bases from J, the junction kept 16 bases outside the gene matches. CDR3 DNA sequence: TGCGCCAGCAGCTTGGCATTCGGGGGGACAGGGAGGCTTGGCACTGAAGCTTTCTTT. This gives the protein CASSLAFGGTGRLGTEAFF. The variable domain in full, completed from reference TRBV5-1 and TRBJ1-1, reads KAGVTQTPRYLIKTRGQQVTLSCSPISGHRSVSWYQQTPGQGLQFLFEYFSETQRNKGNFPGRFSGRQFSNSRSEMNVSTLELGDSALYLCASSLAFGGTGRLGTEAFFGQGTRLTVV.

The chain joins TRBV30 to TRBJ2-7; maybe TRBD2 (6 bases). Germline CDR1 and CDR2: GTSNPN and SVGIG (reference sequence). The V end lost 8 bases, the J end lost 7 bases, and 15 bases lay between the germline ends. The CDR3 covers 11 residues. CDR3 nucleotides: TGTGCCGCGGGGTCCGGGCGGGAGCAGTACTTC. Translated, it gives CAAGSGREQYF.

The V and J genes are TRBV28 and TRBJ2-7; no clear D. V shed 6 bases and J shed 0 bases, with 9 bases lying between them. The V gene's germline CDR1 is MDHEN and CDR2 SYDVKM. The CDR3 covers 13 residues. CDR3 sequence: CASRSDGSYEQYF. CDR3 DNA sequence: TGTGCCAGCAGATCTGACGGCTCCTACGAGCAGTACTTC.

V gene TRBV6-6 combines with J gene TRBJ2-1; TRBD2 matches at 9 bases. Losses at the gene ends were 1 base for V and 5 bases for J; bases not matched to a gene: 6. The length of the CDR3 is 16 residues. CDR1 is MNHNY and CDR2 is SVGAGI in the germline V gene (reference sequence). The CDR3 DNA reads TGTGCCAGCAGTTACTGGGCTAGCGGGAATGACAATGAGCAGTTCTTC. Its protein product is CASSYWASGNDNEQFF.

The J gene is TRBJ1-4, the V gene TRBV15; no clear D. V lost 0 bases and J lost 4, with 15 bases in between. The CDR3 is 17 residues long. The germline V gene encodes CDR1 LNHNV and CDR2 YYDKDF (reference sequence). The CDR3 DNA reads TGTGCCACCAGCAGAGATCTCTACCGGGAATATAATGAAAAACTGTTTTTT. Its translation: CATSRDLYREYNEKLFF.

J is TRBJ1-6 and V is TRBV5-1; 7 nucleotides agree with TRBD1. The CDR3 is 14 residues long. Germline CDR1 reads SGHRS; CDR2 reads YFSETQ. Trimming at V came to 3 bases and at J to 8 bases, leaving 5 bases not matched to a gene. The CDR3 here is CASSSNDRDSPLHF. The CDR3 DNA reads as TGCGCCAGCAGCTCCAACGACAGGGATTCACCCCTCCACTTT.

Notes on this clone: Different DNA sequences within this sample yield the same CDR3. DNA for the CDR3: TGTGCCAGCAGTTACGGGCTAGCGGGGAGCGAGCAGTACTTC. Amino acid sequence: CASSYGLAGSEQYF. The V gene is TRBV6-5, the J gene TRBJ2-7; the match to TRBD2 covers 9 bases. The germline V gene has CDR1 MNHEY and CDR2 SVGAGI. CDR3 length: 14 amino acids. Trimming at V came to 2 bases and at J to 6 bases, leaving 5 bases not matched to a gene.

The rearrangement joins TRBV5-1 to TRBJ1-2; perhaps TRBD1 as D (6 bases). This CDR3 region has 14 residues. From germline, CDR1 is SGHRS and CDR2 YFSETQ. The ends were cut back, 1 base at V and 6 bases at J, with 13 bases in the middle. In DNA form, the CDR3 reads TGCGCCAGCAGCTTGAGATGGGAGGGGGATGGCTACACCTTC. Its translation is CASSLRWEGDGYTF.

Here the CDR3 reads CAWTRAGPEAFF. The CDR3 DNA reads TGTGCCTGGACCAGGGCTGGCCCTGAAGCTTTCTTT. The chain joins TRBV30 to TRBJ1-1, with D possibly TRBD1 on 5 matching bases. Germline V gives CDR1 GTSNPN, CDR2 SVGIG (reference sequence). The V gene lost 4 bases and the J gene lost 6 bases, with 12 bases spanning the gap. This CDR3 has 12 residues.

In regard to this clone: Other nucleotide sequences in the sample specify the same CDR3. The chain combines TRBV13 with TRBJ2-7, with 10 bases identical to TRBD2. This CDR3 has 13 residues. The V gene's germline CDR1 is PRHDT and CDR2 FYEKMQ (reference sequence). V was clipped by 5 bases and J by 6 bases; unmatched bases: 4. DNA for the CDR3: TGTGCCAGCAGCACGCGACTAGCGGGCGAGCAGTACTTC. Amino acid sequence: CASSTRLAGEQYF. The entire variable domain, with the rest obtained from reference TRBV13 and TRBJ2-7, is as follows: AAGVIQSPRHLIKEKRETATLKCYPIPRHDTVYWYQQGPGQDPQFLISFYEKMQSDKGSIPDRFSAQQFSDYHSELNMSSLELGDSALYFCASSTRLAGEQYFGPGTRLTVT.

The V gene is TRBV10-3, the J gene TRBJ1-5; the D gene is possibly TRBD1 (5 bases). CDR3 length equals 14 residues. Deletions cut 8 bases from V and 0 bases from J, with 11 bases between. Looked up from germline, CDR1 is ENHRY and CDR2 is SYGVKD. CDR3 sequence: CAIGGKYSNQPQHF. As DNA, the CDR3 is TGTGCCATCGGGGGGAAGTATAGCAATCAGCCCCAGCATTTT.

This chain links TRBV21-1 with TRBJ1-3. TRBV21-1 is classified as a pseudogene. CDR3 length: 16 amino acids. The CDR3 sequence: CASSKAGPHSGNTIYF. The CDR3 nucleotides read TGTGCCAGCAGCAAAGCCGGGCCTCACTCTGGAAACACCATATATTTT.

The count of this clone is one. This chain uses TRBV5-6 with TRBJ1-6; 7 nucleotides match TRBD1. This CDR3 comprises 15 residues. J gave up 4 bases and V 4 bases, and 5 bases lay outside the gene matches. Germline CDR1 is SGHDT and CDR2 is YYEEEE. The CDR3 DNA reads TGTGCCAGCAGCATCGGACAGGCTTATAATTCACCCCTCCACTTT. Protein sequence: CASSIGQAYNSPLHF.

The chain carries TRBV29-1 and TRBJ2-3; 10 bases align to TRBD2. Germline CDR1 SQVTM, CDR2 ANQGSEA. Trimming at V came to 2 bases and at J to 7 bases, leaving 9 bases not matched to a gene. This CDR3 has 15 residues. The CDR3 coding sequence is TGCAGCGTTGAAACCGGGCTAGCGGGAGCACATACGCAGTATTTT. Protein sequence: CSVETGLAGAHTQYF.

The chain joins TRBV9 to TRBJ2-2; 10 bases line up with TRBD2. The CDR3 has 16 residues. V dropped 4 bases and J dropped 4; count of bases not matched to a gene: 7. CDR1 is SGDLS and CDR2 is YYNGEE in the germline V gene. The CDR3 coding sequence is TGTGCCAGCAGCCCCATAGCGGGGGGCCTCACCGGGGAGCTGTTTTTT. Residues: CASSPIAGGLTGELFF.

V usage is TRBV9 and J usage is TRBJ2-6, with D perhaps TRBD2 (6 bases). V was pared by 4 bases and J by 0 bases, with 11 bases between. The CDR3 sequence is 16 residues long. From germline, CDR1 is SGDLS and CDR2 YYNGEE. The CDR3 nucleotides read TGTGCCAGCAGCCCAGACGGGAGCTCTGGGGCCAACGTCCTGACTTTC. Translation: CASSPDGSSGANVLTF.

The chain carries TRBV6-1 and TRBJ1-3, with no clear D. Germline lookup yields CDR1 MNHNS and CDR2 SASEGT. V was clipped by 8 bases and J by 4 bases, with 6 bases between them. This CDR3 has 11 amino acids. CDR3 residues: CASATGNTIYF. CDR3 nucleotides: TGTGCCAGCGCAACGGGAAACACCATATATTTT.

The CDR3 loop reads CASSFVTGTSGGELFF. The CDR3, as DNA: TGTGCCAGCAGCTTCGTCACCGGGACTAGCGGCGGGGAGCTGTTTTTT. This chain connects TRBV7-9 to TRBJ2-2, with TRBD2 matching over 11 bases. The CDR3 is 16 amino acids. Germline-derived CDR1 and CDR2 are SEHNR and FQNEAQ (reference sequence). J lost 7 bases, V lost 3 bases, and 7 bases had no gene match.

This clone was seen only once. The V and J genes are TRBV7-9 and TRBJ2-1; 8 nucleotides agree with TRBD1. CDR1 SEHNR and CDR2 FQNEAQ come from the germline V gene (reference sequence). This CDR3 has 14 residues. Unmatched junction bases numbered 7, after V lost 6 bases and J lost 6 bases. This CDR3 reads CASSWTGSSNEQFF. CDR3 nucleotides: TGTGCCAGCAGTTGGACAGGGAGCAGCAATGAGCAGTTCTTC. The whole variable domain, filled in from reference TRBV7-9 and TRBJ2-1, reads DTGVSQNPRHKITKRGQNVTFRCDPISEHNRLYWYRQTLGQGPEFLTYFQNEAQLEKSRLLSDRFSAERPKGSFSTLEIQRTEQGDSAMYLCASSWTGSSNEQFFGPGTRLTVL.

Only one count was recorded for this clone. V usage is TRBV15 and J usage is TRBJ1-4, with D possibly matching TRBD1 (5 bases). V lost 0 bases and J lost 8, with 10 bases in between. The CDR3 has 14 residues. Germline V lookup: CDR1 LNHNV, CDR2 YYDKDF (reference sequence). CDR3 loop: CATSRDGTGEKLFF. The CDR3 DNA sequence: TGTGCCACCAGCAGAGACGGGACCGGGGAAAAACTGTTTTTT.

The rearrangement links TRBV19 to TRBJ1-1, with D possibly TRBD1 on 5 matching bases. Germline V gives CDR1 LNHDA, CDR2 SQIVND (reference sequence). This CDR3 has 13 residues. Deletions cut 3 bases from V and 1 base from J, with 6 bases between. The CDR3 sequence: CASSMTENTEAFF. CDR3 DNA: TGTGCCAGTAGTATGACAGAGAACACTGAAGCTTTCTTT. Variable domain in full (rest from reference TRBV19 and TRBJ1-1): DGGITQSPKYLFRKEGQNVTLSCEQNLNHDAMYWYRQDPGQGLRLIYYSQIVNDFQKGDIAEGYSVSREKKESFPLTVTSAQKNPTAFYLCASSMTENTEAFFGQGTRLTVV.